These 26 T cell receptor beta chains came from one sample sequenced in a study of cytomegalovirus exposure and HLA in healthy donors. The PCR had 60 Vbeta and 13 Jbeta primers. Libraries were prepared by immunoSEQ multiplex PCR; TCRdb keeps only in-frame clonotypes and omits some of them. The data contain under 250,000 clones, 82% of them seen just once; the ten biggest clones take up approximately 6%. Specimen: PBMCs. These receptors came from a middle-aged man in good health and CMV-seropositive.

The chain recombines TRBV6-1 with TRBJ1-4; 8 nucleotides agree with TRBD1. The CDR3 length is 14 residues. Germline V gene lookup returns CDR1 MNHNS and CDR2 SASEGT. V was clipped by 2 bases and J by 6 bases; unmatched bases: 2. The CDR3 region is CASSEQGAYEKLFF. CDR3 coding DNA: TGTGCCAGCAGTGAACAGGGGGCATATGAAAAACTGTTTTTT.

The V and J genes are TRBV9 and TRBJ2-2; unclear D gene. Between the trimmed V and J ends, which lost 0 bases and 7 bases, there was a span of 7 bases. Per germline, CDR1 SGDLS and CDR2 YYNGEE. CDR3 length equals 13 residues. The CDR3 loop is CASSVGIGGELFF. The CDR3 coding sequence is TGTGCCAGCAGCGTAGGAATCGGCGGGGAGCTGTTTTTT.

This rearrangement joins TRBV27 to TRBJ2-1; 10 nucleotides agree with TRBD2. Germline V lookup: CDR1 MNHEY, CDR2 SMNVEV (reference sequence). After removal of 2 bases from V and 2 bases from J, the junction contained 3 bases not matched to a gene. CDR3 length equals 16 residues. CDR3 sequence reads: CASSLRAGGPYNEQFF. For the CDR3, the DNA is TGTGCCAGCAGTTTACGAGCGGGGGGGCCCTACAATGAGCAGTTCTTC.

The chain recombines TRBV5-1 with TRBJ1-1; D is unclear. The V end was cut by 1 base, the J end by 0 bases, with 13 bases between. The CDR3 sequence is 16 residues long. Germline CDR1 and CDR2: SGHRS and YFSETQ. Here the CDR3 reads CASSLNGGLMNTEAFF. The CDR3 coding sequence is TGCGCCAGCAGCTTGAACGGCGGCTTAATGAACACTGAAGCTTTCTTT. The variable domain in full, completed from reference TRBV5-1 and TRBJ1-1, reads KAGVTQTPRYLIKTRGQQVTLSCSPISGHRSVSWYQQTPGQGLQFLFEYFSETQRNKGNFPGRFSGRQFSNSRSEMNVSTLELGDSALYLCASSLNGGLMNTEAFFGQGTRLTVV.

The genes are TRBV5-1 and TRBJ2-3; D gene ambiguous. V was shortened by 4 bases and J by 1 base, with 13 bases between the two germline ends. The CDR3 has 15 amino acids. CDR1 is SGHRS and CDR2 is YFSETQ in the germline V gene. As DNA, the CDR3 is TGCGCCAGCAGCCCACGGAGTGTGCGCACAGATACGCAGTATTTT. Encoded protein: CASSPRSVRTDTQYF.

The chain combines TRBV7-6 with TRBJ2-1; no firm D call. This CDR3 has 13 residues. V was shortened by 1 base and J by 9 bases, with 10 bases between the two germline ends. Per the germline V gene, CDR1 is SGHVS and CDR2 is FNYEAQ. Here the CDR3 DNA reads TGTGCCAGCAGCTTAGAACCGAGTGTTGAGCAGTTCTTC. This gives the protein CASSLEPSVEQFF.

The J gene is TRBJ2-7, the V gene TRBV28; 8 nucleotides agree with TRBD2. CDR3 length equals 14 residues. Losses at the gene ends were 6 bases for V and 4 bases for J; bases not matched to a gene: 8. CDR1 is MDHEN and CDR2 is SYDVKM in the germline V gene. The CDR3 coding sequence is TGTGCCAGCAGGTCCGGGAGGGCCTTTTACGAGCAGTACTTC. Protein: CASRSGRAFYEQYF.

The genes are TRBV19 and TRBJ2-7; weak D call: TRBD2 (6 bases). Per germline, CDR1 LNHDA and CDR2 SQIVND (reference sequence). The V end was cut by 3 bases, the J end by 1 base, with 13 bases between. CDR3 size: 15 residues. Here the CDR3 DNA reads TGTGCCAGTAGTATGGATACGGGAGCATCCTACGAGCAGTACTTC. This translates into CASSMDTGASYEQYF. Together with reference TRBV19 and TRBJ2-7, the CDR3 gives the full variable domain: DGGITQSPKYLFRKEGQNVTLSCEQNLNHDAMYWYRQDPGQGLRLIYYSQIVNDFQKGDIAEGYSVSREKKESFPLTVTSAQKNPTAFYLCASSMDTGASYEQYFGPGTRLTVT.

This chain links TRBV6-1 with TRBJ1-2; tentatively, D is TRBD1 (6 bases). V gave up 7 bases and J gave up 8 bases, with 20 bases separating them. Germline V lookup: CDR1 MNHNS, CDR2 SASEGT. The CDR3 is 14 amino acids. The CDR3 protein is CASTHFGAGVGYTF. The DNA of the CDR3 is TGTGCCAGCACCCATTTCGGGGCAGGGGTAGGCTACACCTTC.

The chain has TRBV19 and TRBJ2-1; 9 bases agree with TRBD2. The germline V gene has CDR1 LNHDA and CDR2 SQIVND (reference sequence). The CDR3 covers 15 residues. V lost 6 bases, J lost 6 bases, and 9 bases stayed unmatched. CDR3 in amino acids: CASSRTGLAPNEQFF. The DNA of the CDR3 is TGTGCCAGTAGCAGAACGGGACTAGCACCCAATGAGCAGTTCTTC.

The chain employs TRBV21-1 and TRBJ2-5; whether TRBD1, the table's D call, matches the DNA was not checked. TRBV21-1 corresponds to a pseudogene. The CDR3 consists of 18 residues. The CDR3 bases are TGTGCCAGCACAAAAAAAAGGGCCTCGGGACAGGGAGGAGAGACCCAGTACTTC. Residues: CASTKKRASGQGGETQYF.

This chain links TRBV19 with TRBJ2-7; 7 bases agree with TRBD2. The CDR3 sequence is 13 residues long. Per germline, CDR1 LNHDA and CDR2 SQIVND (reference sequence). Trimming took 4 bases from V and 3 from J; bases not matched to a gene: 3. The DNA for the CDR3 is TGTGCCAGTAGTACAGGACTAGACTACGAGCAGTACGTC. Its protein is CASSTGLDYEQYV.

The genes are TRBV29-1 and TRBJ2-7; 7 bases align to TRBD1. The CDR3 extends over 12 amino acids. With V trimmed by 6 bases and J by 3 bases, 5 bases remained unmatched. Germline-derived CDR1 and CDR2 are SQVTM and ANQGSEA. As DNA, the CDR3 is TGCAGCGTAAGGGGACAGAGCTACGAGCAGTACTTC. The encoded protein is CSVRGQSYEQYF.

The chain employs TRBV4-2 and TRBJ2-3; 8 nucleotides line up with TRBD2. The CDR3 spans 17 residues. The trim removed 3 bases at V and 1 base at J, leaving 9 bases unmatched. Germline V gene data show CDR1 as LGHNA and CDR2 as YNFKEQ. CDR3 region: CASSQLPSGPRTDTQYF. In DNA, the CDR3 is TGTGCCAGCAGCCAGCTCCCTAGCGGGCCCCGCACAGATACGCAGTATTTT.

V gene TRBV28 combines with J gene TRBJ1-2; 7 bases match TRBD1. CDR3 length: 15 amino acids. The germline CDR1 and CDR2 sequences are MDHEN and SYDVKM. V was clipped by 2 bases and J by 4 bases; unmatched bases: 7. The chain's CDR3 is CASSLKGAGGYGYTF. The DNA for the CDR3 is TGTGCCAGCAGTTTAAAAGGGGCAGGGGGCTATGGCTACACCTTC.

This chain joins TRBV27 and TRBJ2-3; maybe TRBD1 (5 bases). The CDR3 sequence is 13 residues long. V lost 6 bases to trimming and J lost 5 bases, with 12 bases between them. Germline V gene lookup returns CDR1 MNHEY and CDR2 SMNVEV (reference sequence). CDR3: CASRSLGRDTQYF. CDR3 nucleotide sequence: TGTGCCAGCAGGTCATTGGGGCGAGATACGCAGTATTTT.

The rearrangement links TRBV29-1 to TRBJ1-3; D is unclear. V lost 5 bases and J 3 bases, leaving 17 bases between the germline ends. CDR1 and CDR2 (germline): SQVTM, ANQGSEA. The CDR3 is 15 amino acids. For the CDR3, the DNA is TGCAGCGTTTTCCACTGGTCCCAAAGTGGAAACACCATATATTTT. Protein sequence: CSVFHWSQSGNTIYF.

About this clone itself: Other DNA sequences from this sample encode an identical CDR3 as well. The chain uses TRBV5-1 and TRBJ2-3, with D tentatively TRBD2 (6 bases). The CDR3 extends over 14 amino acids. Germline CDR1 is SGHRS and CDR2 is YFSETQ. Trimming shortened V by 3 bases and J by 0 bases, and 8 bases separated the two germline ends. CDR3 in DNA: TGCGCCAGCAGCTCTGGGACTAGCACAGATACGCAGTATTTT. Protein sequence: CASSSGTSTDTQYF.

The chain recombines TRBV19 with TRBJ1-1; D unclear. This CDR3 is 13 amino acids long. Trimming left V 2 bases short and J 0 bases short, with 4 bases between. Germline V gene lookup returns CDR1 LNHDA and CDR2 SQIVND (reference sequence). DNA for the CDR3: TGTGCCAGTAGTATATCAGTGAACACTGAAGCTTTCTTT. This translates into CASSISVNTEAFF.

CDR3: CASSRGQGAYGANVLTF. The CDR3 DNA follows: TGCGCCAGCAGCCGGGGACAGGGGGCTTATGGGGCCAACGTCCTGACTTTC. V gene TRBV5-1 combines with J gene TRBJ2-6, with 12 bases fitting TRBD1. Germline V gene sequence: CDR1 SGHRS, CDR2 YFSETQ. The V segment lost 4 bases and the J segment 3 bases; nucleotides outside the gene matches: 5. CDR3 length: 17 amino acids.

This chain uses TRBV28 with TRBJ1-1; 9 bases agree with TRBD1. The germline CDR1 and CDR2 sequences are MDHEN and SYDVKM. This CDR3 comprises 14 residues. The V and J ends lost 6 bases and 4 bases, in that order; junction bases with no gene match: 6. The chain's CDR3 is CASRPGQGFTEAFF. The CDR3, as DNA: TGTGCCAGCAGGCCGGGACAGGGCTTCACTGAAGCTTTCTTT. Full variable domain (rest looked up from reference TRBV28 and TRBJ1-1): DVKVTQSSRYLVKRTGEKVFLECVQDMDHENMFWYRQDPGLGLRLIYFSYDVKMKEKGDIPEGYSVSREKKERFSLILESASTNQTSMYLCASRPGQGFTEAFFGQGTRLTVV.

CDR3 in DNA: TGCGCCAGCAGCTTGACAGGGGACTCTGGAAACACCATATATTTT. Amino acid sequence: CASSLTGDSGNTIYF. The chain is built from TRBV5-1 and TRBJ1-3, with 7 bases identical to TRBD1. Germline CDR1 SGHRS, CDR2 YFSETQ. V was clipped by 1 base and J by 0 bases; unmatched bases: 1. The CDR3 consists of 15 residues.

This chain uses TRBV30 with TRBJ2-7; 10 bases agree with TRBD1. The CDR3 totals 12 residues. The J segment lost 2 bases and the V segment lost 7 bases, leaving 2 bases of the junction unmatched. CDR1 GTSNPN and CDR2 SVGIG come from the germline V gene (reference sequence). The CDR3 is CASGQGPYEQYF. The CDR3 DNA is TGTGCCTCGGGACAGGGGCCCTACGAGCAGTACTTC.

The genes are TRBV2 and TRBJ2-7; 11 bases are a match to TRBD2. V lost 3 bases and J lost 6; bases outside the gene matches: 7. The CDR3 has 15 residues. CDR1 is SNHLY and CDR2 is FYNNEI in the germline V gene. The CDR3 loop is CASSERLAGLSEQYV. Here the CDR3 DNA reads TGTGCCAGCAGTGAGAGACTAGCGGGACTTAGCGAGCAGTACGTC.

This chain uses TRBV6-5 with TRBJ2-7, with 10 bases fitting TRBD1. The trim removed 5 bases at V and 1 base at J, leaving 5 bases unmatched. The CDR3 has 15 residues. Germline V gene lookup returns CDR1 MNHEY and CDR2 SVGAGI. The CDR3 spells CASSNGQGVSYEQYF. The CDR3 DNA is TGTGCCAGCAGTAACGGACAGGGGGTATCCTACGAGCAGTACTTC.

This clone has a handful of counts. Other DNA sequences in the sample encode the same CDR3. This chain connects TRBV6-5 to TRBJ1-1; D perhaps matches TRBD1 (6 bases). V lost 6 bases and J 1 base, leaving 6 bases between the germline ends. The CDR3 totals 12 residues. CDR1 and CDR2 from the germline V gene are MNHEY and SVGAGI. The CDR3 DNA reads TGTGCCAGCAGCAGGGGGAACACTGAAGCTTTCTTT. Amino acid sequence: CASSRGNTEAFF.